Given below is one T cell receptor (beta chain) in context. Under the authors' procedure: Reference gene primer amplification yielded estimated nucleated cell counts. Libraries were prepared by immunoSEQ multiplex PCR; TCRdb keeps only in-frame clonotypes and omits some of them. That table gives V, J and clone size, and the DNA gave D and trimming. This table holds 150,000 or so clones, roughly 85% found once. Enrolled through a virtual design, the participants were between about 18 and 89 years of age and came from some 25 US areas. This record comes from a study of blood T cell repertoires in COVID-19. Study details: Sites in the United States, Italy and Spain provided acute and convalescent COVID-19 samples.

Germline CDR1 is SGHNT and CDR2 is YYREEE (reference sequence). This CDR3 spans 13 amino acids. V lost 4 bases, J lost 8 bases, and 8 bases stayed unmatched. The material sequenced was PBMCs or T cells enriched from blood (not recorded which). The receptor was derived from a woman aged 45-65 years who had recovered from COVID-19. The V gene is TRBV5-4, the J gene TRBJ1-1; TRBD1 matches at 7 bases. The CDR3 here is CASSPRSTGEAFF. The CDR3 DNA reads as TGTGCCAGCAGCCCTAGATCGACAGGGGAAGCTTTCTTT.